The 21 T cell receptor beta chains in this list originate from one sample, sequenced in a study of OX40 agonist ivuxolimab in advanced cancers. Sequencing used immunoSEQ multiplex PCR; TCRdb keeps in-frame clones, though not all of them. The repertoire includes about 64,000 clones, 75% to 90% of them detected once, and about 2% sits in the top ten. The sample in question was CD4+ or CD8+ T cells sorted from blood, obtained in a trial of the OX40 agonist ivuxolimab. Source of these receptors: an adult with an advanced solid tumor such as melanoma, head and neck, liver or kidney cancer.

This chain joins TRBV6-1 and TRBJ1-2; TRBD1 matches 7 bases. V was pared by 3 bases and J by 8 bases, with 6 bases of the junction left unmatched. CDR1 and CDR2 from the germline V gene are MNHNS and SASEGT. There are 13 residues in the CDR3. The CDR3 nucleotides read TGTGCCAGCAGTGAGAGGGGGCCTACGGGCTACACCTTC. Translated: CASSERGPTGYTF.

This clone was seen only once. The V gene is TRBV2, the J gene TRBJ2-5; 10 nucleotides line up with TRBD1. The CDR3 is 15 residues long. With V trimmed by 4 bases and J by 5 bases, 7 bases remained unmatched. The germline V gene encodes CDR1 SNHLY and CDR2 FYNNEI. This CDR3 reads CASSAGTGVVETQYF. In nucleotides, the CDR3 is TGTGCCAGCAGTGCCGGGACAGGGGTGGTGGAGACCCAGTACTTC.

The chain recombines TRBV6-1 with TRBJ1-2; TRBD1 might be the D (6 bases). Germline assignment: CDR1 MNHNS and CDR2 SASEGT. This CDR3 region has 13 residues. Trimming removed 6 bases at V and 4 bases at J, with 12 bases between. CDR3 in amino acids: CASSRTAPYGYTF. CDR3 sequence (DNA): TGTGCCAGCAGCCGGACAGCGCCCTATGGCTACACCTTC.

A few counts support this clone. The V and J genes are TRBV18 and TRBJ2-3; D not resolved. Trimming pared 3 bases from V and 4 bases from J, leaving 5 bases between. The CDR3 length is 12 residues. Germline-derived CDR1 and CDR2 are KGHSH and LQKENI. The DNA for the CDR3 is TGTGCCAGCTCACCGGGTGCAGATACGCAGTATTTT. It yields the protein CASSPGADTQYF. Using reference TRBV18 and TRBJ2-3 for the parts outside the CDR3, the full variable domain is NAGVMQNPRHLVRRRGQEARLRCSPMKGHSHVYWYRQLPEEGLKFMVYLQKENIIDESGMPKERFSAEFPKEGPSILRIQQVVRGDSAAYFCASSPGADTQYFGPGTRLTVL.

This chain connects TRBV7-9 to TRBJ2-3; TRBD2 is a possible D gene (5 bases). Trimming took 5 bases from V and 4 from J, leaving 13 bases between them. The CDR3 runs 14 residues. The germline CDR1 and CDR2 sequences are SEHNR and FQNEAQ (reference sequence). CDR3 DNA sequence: TGTGCCAGCAGCGCACTAGTCTCCCCAGATACGCAGTATTTT. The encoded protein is CASSALVSPDTQYF.

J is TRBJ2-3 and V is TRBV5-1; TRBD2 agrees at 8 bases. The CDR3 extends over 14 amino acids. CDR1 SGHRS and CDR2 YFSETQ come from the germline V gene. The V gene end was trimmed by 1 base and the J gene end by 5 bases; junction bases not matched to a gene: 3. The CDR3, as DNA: TGCGCCAGCAGCTTGCGACTAGCGATAGATACGCAGTATTTT. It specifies CASSLRLAIDTQYF.

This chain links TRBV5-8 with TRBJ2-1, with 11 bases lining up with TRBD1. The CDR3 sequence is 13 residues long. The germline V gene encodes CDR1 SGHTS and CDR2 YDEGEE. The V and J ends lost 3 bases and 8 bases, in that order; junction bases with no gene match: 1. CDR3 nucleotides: TGTGCCAGCAGCTGGGACAGGGGGTATGAGCAGTTCTTC. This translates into CASSWDRGYEQFF.

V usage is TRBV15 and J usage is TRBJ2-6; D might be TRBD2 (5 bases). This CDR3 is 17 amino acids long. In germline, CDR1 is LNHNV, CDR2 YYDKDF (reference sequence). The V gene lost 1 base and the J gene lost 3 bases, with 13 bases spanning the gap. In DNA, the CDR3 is TGTGCCACCAGCAGAGTAACGAGGGCCCTTGGGGCCAACGTCCTGACTTTC. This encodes CATSRVTRALGANVLTF.

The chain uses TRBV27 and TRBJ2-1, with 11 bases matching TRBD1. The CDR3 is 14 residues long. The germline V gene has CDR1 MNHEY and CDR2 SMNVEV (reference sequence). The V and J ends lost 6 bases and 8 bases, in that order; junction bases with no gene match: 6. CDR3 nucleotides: TGTGCCAGCAGACCGGGACAGGGGGGAGATGAGCAGTTCTTC. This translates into CASRPGQGGDEQFF.

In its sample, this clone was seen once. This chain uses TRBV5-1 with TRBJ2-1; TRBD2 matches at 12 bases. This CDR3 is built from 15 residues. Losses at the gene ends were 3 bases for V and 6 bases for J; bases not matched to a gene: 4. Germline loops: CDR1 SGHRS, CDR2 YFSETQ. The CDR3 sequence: CASSYSSGRVNEQFF. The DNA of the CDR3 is TGCGCCAGCAGCTACTCTAGCGGGAGGGTCAATGAGCAGTTCTTC. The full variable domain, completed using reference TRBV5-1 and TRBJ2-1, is KAGVTQTPRYLIKTRGQQVTLSCSPISGHRSVSWYQQTPGQGLQFLFEYFSETQRNKGNFPGRFSGRQFSNSRSEMNVSTLELGDSALYLCASSYSSGRVNEQFFGPGTRLTVL.

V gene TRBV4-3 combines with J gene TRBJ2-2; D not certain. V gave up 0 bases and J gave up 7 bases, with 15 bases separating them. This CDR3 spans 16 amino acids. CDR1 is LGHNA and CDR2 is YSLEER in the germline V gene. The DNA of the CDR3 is TGCGCCAGCAGCCAAGATCCTCGAAGCAGCATCGGGGAGCTGTTTTTT. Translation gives CASSQDPRSSIGELFF.

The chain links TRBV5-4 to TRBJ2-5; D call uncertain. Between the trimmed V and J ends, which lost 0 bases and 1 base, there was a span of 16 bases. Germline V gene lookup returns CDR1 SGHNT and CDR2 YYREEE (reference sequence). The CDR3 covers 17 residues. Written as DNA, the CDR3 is TGTGCCAGCAGCTTGGCCTCGGTGGGGATCTCCCAAGAGACCCAGTACTTC. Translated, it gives CASSLASVGISQETQYF.

The CDR3 region is CASSLHPGQGNTGELFF. CDR3 bases: TGTGCCAGCAGCTTACATCCGGGACAGGGAAACACCGGGGAGCTGTTTTTT. The rearrangement links TRBV7-3 to TRBJ2-2, with 9 bases lining up with TRBD1. Germline V gene data show CDR1 as SGHTA and CDR2 as FQGTGA. The J segment lost 2 bases and the V segment lost 2 bases, leaving 6 bases of the junction unmatched. The CDR3 runs 17 residues.

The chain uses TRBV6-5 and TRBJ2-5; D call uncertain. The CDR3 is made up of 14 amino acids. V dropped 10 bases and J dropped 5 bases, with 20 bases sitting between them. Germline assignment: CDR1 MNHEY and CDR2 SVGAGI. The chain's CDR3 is CATRSGHRPETQYF. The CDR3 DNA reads TGTGCCACGAGGTCGGGCCACCGCCCTGAGACCCAGTACTTC.

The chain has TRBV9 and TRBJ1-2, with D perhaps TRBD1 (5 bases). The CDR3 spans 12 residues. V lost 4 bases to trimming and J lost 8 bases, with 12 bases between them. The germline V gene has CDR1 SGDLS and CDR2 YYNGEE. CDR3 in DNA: TGTGCCAGCAGCTCTACAGGCGAGGGCTACACCTTC. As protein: CASSSTGEGYTF. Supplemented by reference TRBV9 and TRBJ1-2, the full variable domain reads DSGVTQTPKHLITATGQRVTLRCSPRSGDLSVYWYQQSLDQGLQFLIQYYNGEERAKGNILERFSAQQFPDLHSELNLSSLELGDSALYFCASSSTGEGYTFGSGTRLTVV.

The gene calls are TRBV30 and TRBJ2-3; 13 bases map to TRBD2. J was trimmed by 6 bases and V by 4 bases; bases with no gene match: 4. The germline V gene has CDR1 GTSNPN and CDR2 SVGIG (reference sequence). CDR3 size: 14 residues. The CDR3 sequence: CAWKGLAGVDTQYF. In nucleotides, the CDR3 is TGTGCCTGGAAAGGACTAGCGGGGGTGGATACGCAGTATTTT.

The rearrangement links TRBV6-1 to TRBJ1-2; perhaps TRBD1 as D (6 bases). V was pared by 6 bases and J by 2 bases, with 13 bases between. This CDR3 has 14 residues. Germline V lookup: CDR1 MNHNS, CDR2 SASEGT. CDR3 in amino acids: CASRPGTQNYGYTF. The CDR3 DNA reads TGTGCCAGCAGACCCGGGACACAAAACTATGGCTACACCTTC.

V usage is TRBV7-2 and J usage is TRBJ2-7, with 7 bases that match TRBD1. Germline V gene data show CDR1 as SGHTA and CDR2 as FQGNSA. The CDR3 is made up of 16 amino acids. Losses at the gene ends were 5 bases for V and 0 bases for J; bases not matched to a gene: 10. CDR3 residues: CASSLTGAISSYEQYF. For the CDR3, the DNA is TGTGCCAGCAGCCTTACAGGGGCCATTAGCTCCTACGAGCAGTACTTC.

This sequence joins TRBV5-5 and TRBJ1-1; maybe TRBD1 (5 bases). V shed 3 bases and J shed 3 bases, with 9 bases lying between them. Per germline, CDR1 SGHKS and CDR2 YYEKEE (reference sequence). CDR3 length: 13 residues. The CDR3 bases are TGTGCCAGCAGCTCCCAGGGTTACACTGAAGCTTTCTTT. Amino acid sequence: CASSSQGYTEAFF.

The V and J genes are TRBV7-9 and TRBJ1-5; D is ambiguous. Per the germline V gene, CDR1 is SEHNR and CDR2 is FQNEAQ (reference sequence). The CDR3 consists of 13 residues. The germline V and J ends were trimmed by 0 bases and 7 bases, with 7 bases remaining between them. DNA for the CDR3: TGTGCCAGCAGCTTAGCCGTTGGGCAGCCCCAGCATTTT. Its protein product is CASSLAVGQPQHF.

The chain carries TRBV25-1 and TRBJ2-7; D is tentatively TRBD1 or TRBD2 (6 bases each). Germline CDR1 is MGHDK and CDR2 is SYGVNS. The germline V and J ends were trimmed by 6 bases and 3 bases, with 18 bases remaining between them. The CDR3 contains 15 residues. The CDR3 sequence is CASRRTTGTYYEQYF. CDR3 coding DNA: TGTGCCAGCAGGAGGACCACAGGGACTTACTACGAGCAGTACTTC.